These 22 T cell receptor beta chains came from one sample sequenced in a study of response to subunit inactivated influenza vaccine. MiXCR was run by TCRdb on the RT-PCR reads, yielding one entry per CDR3 protein. This table has hundreds of thousands of distinct CDR3 sequences, about 14% appearing once. Sequenced here: PBMCs from blood, sampled 14 days before vaccination. The source is a man aged 45-65 years who received an inactivated influenza vaccine.

This clonotype was counted only a few times. This rearrangement joins TRBV19 to TRBJ2-1; maybe TRBD1 (5 bases). This CDR3 has 16 residues. Germline values: CDR1 LNHDA, CDR2 SQIVND (reference sequence). V lost 5 bases and J lost 5, with 19 bases in between. CDR3 in DNA: TGTGCCAGTAGTGTCTTCAGGGCGGCCGGAGACAATGAGCAGTTCTTC. Its protein is CASSVFRAAGDNEQFF.

This clonotype occurred a few times. The chain joins TRBV6-1 to TRBJ2-7; 7 bases agree with TRBD2. The length of the CDR3 is 15 residues. The germline CDR1 and CDR2 sequences are MNHNS and SASEGT. With V trimmed by 8 bases and J by 4 bases, 14 bases remained unmatched. CDR3 amino acids: CASSSYRRGVYEQYF. The CDR3, as DNA: TGTGCCAGCTCTTCATACCGTCGGGGGGTGTACGAGCAGTACTTC.

This clonotype was recorded a few times. The chain recombines TRBV12-3 or TRBV12-4 with TRBJ2-7; D might be TRBD1 (6 bases). V was trimmed by 2 bases and J by 6 bases, leaving 20 bases between them. The CDR3 is made up of 16 amino acids. CDR3 region: CASSLMTLTGSLEQYF. The CDR3 DNA reads TGTGCCAGCAGTTTAATGACCCTGACAGGATCCCTCGAGCAGTACTTC.

This clonotype came up many times. The chain is built from TRBV2 and TRBJ2-5; tentative D call: TRBD1 (6 bases). The CDR3 extends over 14 amino acids. The V end was cut by 5 bases, the J end by 6 bases, with 16 bases between. Germline values: CDR1 SNHLY, CDR2 FYNNEI. CDR3 protein: CASSRRDQGKTQYF. CDR3 coding DNA: TGTGCCAGCAGTCGAAGGGACCAGGGGAAGACCCAGTACTTC.

As for this clonotype: This clone may be a read error of a much larger clone one base away. This chain links TRBV29-1 with TRBJ2-1; 10 nucleotides agree with TRBD2. The length of the CDR3 is 14 residues. Germline CDR1 reads SQVTM; CDR2 reads ANQGSEA. CDR3 region: CSVVRPSGSNEQLF. The CDR3 region has the DNA TGCAGCGTTGTAAGGCCTAGCGGGAGCAATGAGCAGCTCTTC.

This clonotype showed up many times. The chain combines TRBV27 with TRBJ2-1, with D maybe TRBD1 (5 bases). With 2 bases removed from V and 7 bases from J, the gap between germline ends came to 9 bases. The CDR3 is 13 residues long. Germline V gene sequence: CDR1 MNHEY, CDR2 SMNVEV (reference sequence). The CDR3 DNA reads as TGTGCCAGCAGTTTAAGGGGCGTTAATGAGCAGTTCTTC. The encoded protein is CASSLRGVNEQFF.

This sequence joins TRBV20-1 and TRBJ2-7, with a possible D match to TRBD1 (6 bases). There are 13 residues in the CDR3. Germline V gene sequence: CDR1 DFQATT, CDR2 SNEGSKA (reference sequence). With 2 bases removed from V and 5 bases from J, the gap between germline ends came to 13 bases. The chain's CDR3 is CSARSQGYDEQYF. For the CDR3, the DNA is TGCAGTGCTAGATCCCAGGGGTACGACGAGCAGTACTTC.

The chain combines TRBV10-1 with TRBJ2-7; D is perhaps TRBD1 (7 bases). Trimming stripped 3 bases from V and 3 bases from J, with 15 bases between. The CDR3 has 15 residues. Germline V gene sequence: CDR1 WNHNN, CDR2 SYGVQD (reference sequence). The CDR3 nucleotides read TGCGCCAGCAGTGATCCTACAGGGGAGGACTACGAGCAGTACTTC. Its protein is CASSDPTGEDYEQYF.

The chain is built from TRBV24-1 and TRBJ2-5, with 9 bases aligning to TRBD1. V lost 3 bases and J lost 2; bases outside the gene matches: 6. The germline gives CDR1 KGHDR, CDR2 SFDVKD. The CDR3 sequence is 16 residues long. CDR3 in DNA: TGTGCCACCAGTGATCGACAGGGGGAGAGACAAGAGACCCAGTACTTC. It specifies CATSDRQGERQETQYF.

The rearrangement uses TRBV6-2 or TRBV6-3 and TRBJ1-4; the match to TRBD1 covers 8 bases. V shed 2 bases, J shed 6 bases, and the junction held 2 bases outside the gene matches. CDR1 and CDR2 from the germline V gene are MNHEY and SVGEGT. The CDR3 totals 14 residues. The CDR3 nucleotides read TGTGCCAGCAGTTACGACAGGGGTGATGAAAAACTGTTTTTT. Its protein is CASSYDRGDEKLFF.

This chain links TRBV28 with TRBJ1-2, with unresolved D. Germline V lookup: CDR1 MDHEN, CDR2 SYDVKM. The V gene lost 6 bases and the J gene lost 3 bases, with 20 bases spanning the gap. The CDR3 consists of 16 residues. The CDR3 nucleotides are TGTGCCAGCAGCTTACCGACCGGGTCCGGGGACTATGGCTACACCTTC. Translation gives CASSLPTGSGDYGYTF.

This clonotype occurred a few times. This sequence joins TRBV5-1 and TRBJ2-7; 7 bases match TRBD1. V lost 4 bases, J lost 6 bases, and 7 bases stayed unmatched. Germline lookup yields CDR1 SGHRS and CDR2 YFSETQ. The CDR3 has 13 amino acids. This chain's CDR3 is CASSQYEGAEQYF. CDR3 DNA: TGCGCCAGCAGCCAATACGAGGGGGCCGAGCAGTACTTC.

The sample holds many counts of this clonotype. This sequence joins TRBV7-9 and TRBJ2-3, with 8 bases matching TRBD1. V trimming: 5 bases; J trimming: 2 bases; junction bases outside the gene matches: 12. The CDR3 runs 17 residues. The germline CDR1 and CDR2 sequences are SEHNR and FQNEAQ (reference sequence). The CDR3 nucleotides are TGTGCCAGCAGCAAATCCGGACAGGGTGGCTTCACAGATACGCAGTATTTT. Protein: CASSKSGQGGFTDTQYF.

The CDR3 loop is CASSFQGPNEVKNIQYF. The CDR3 bases are TGCGCCAGCAGCTTCCAGGGGCCCAATGAGGTCAAAAACATTCAGTACTTC. This chain joins TRBV5-1 and TRBJ2-4, with D tentatively TRBD1 (6 bases). With 2 bases removed from V and 3 bases from J, the gap between germline ends came to 18 bases. Germline V gene sequence: CDR1 SGHRS, CDR2 YFSETQ. CDR3 length equals 17 residues.

At least ten counts were recorded for this clonotype. The chain joins TRBV4-3 to TRBJ2-3; perhaps D is TRBD1 or TRBD2 (5 bases each). V lost 1 base and J 2 bases, leaving 10 bases between the germline ends. The CDR3 length is 15 residues. In germline, CDR1 is LGHNA, CDR2 YSLEER. The CDR3 nucleotides are TGCGCCAGCAGCCAAGGGGGACGGATCACAGATACGCAGTATTTT. Residues: CASSQGGRITDTQYF.

The chain employs TRBV7-2 and TRBJ2-5, with unresolved D. The V end was cut by 5 bases, the J end by 3 bases, with 10 bases between. Germline values: CDR1 SGHTA, CDR2 FQGNSA. The CDR3 has 13 residues. DNA of the CDR3: TGTGCCAGCAGCGTGGTGGCTAAAGAGACCCAGTACTTC. Amino acids: CASSVVAKETQYF.

The J gene is TRBJ1-5, the V gene TRBV7-9, with no clear D. Germline values: CDR1 SEHNR, CDR2 FQNEAQ (reference sequence). This CDR3 is 14 amino acids long. The V and J ends lost 3 bases and 2 bases respectively, with 8 bases between them. The CDR3 bases are TGTGCCAGCAGCTTTGGCGGCCGCAATCAGCCCCAGCATTTT. Protein product: CASSFGGRNQPQHF.

The CDR3 loop reads CASSQGVSANTGELFF. The CDR3 coding sequence is TGCGCCAGCAGCCAAGGGGTTAGCGCGAACACCGGGGAGCTGTTTTTT. The J gene is TRBJ2-2, the V gene TRBV4-3, with D maybe TRBD2 (5 bases). The V end lost 1 base, the J end lost 0 bases, and 9 bases lay between the germline ends. The germline V gene encodes CDR1 LGHNA and CDR2 YSLEER. CDR3 size: 16 residues.

The chain has TRBV25-1 and TRBJ2-2; tentatively, D is TRBD1 (6 bases). Trimming took off 7 bases at V and 6 bases at J, with 15 bases between the two ends. Germline V gene data show CDR1 as MGHDK and CDR2 as SYGVNS. The CDR3 runs 14 residues. The CDR3 loop is CASTRDRIAGELFF. The CDR3 DNA reads TGTGCCAGCACCCGTGACAGGATAGCCGGGGAGCTGTTTTTT.

This clonotype was detected only a few times. V and J are TRBV29-1 and TRBJ2-7, with a tentative D call TRBD2 (6 bases). V gave up 4 bases and J gave up 0 bases, with 16 bases separating them. The CDR3 sequence is 15 residues long. CDR1 and CDR2 from the germline V gene are SQVTM and ANQGSEA. The CDR3 protein is CSVARPRGASYEQYF. The DNA for the CDR3 is TGCAGCGTTGCCCGCCCGCGGGGCGCCTCCTACGAGCAGTACTTC.

This chain joins TRBV5-1 and TRBJ1-1; D unclear. The CDR3 has 14 amino acids. V was cut by 4 bases and J by 2 bases, with 12 bases left in between. The germline gives CDR1 SGHRS, CDR2 YFSETQ. The CDR3 loop is CASSRALGNTEAFF. The DNA for the CDR3 is TGCGCCAGCAGCCGAGCCTTAGGAAACACTGAAGCTTTCTTT.

In this sample, this clonotype turned up a few times. The CDR3: CASSIDRPRGNQPQHF. CDR3 DNA: TGTGCCAGTAGTATAGATCGTCCGAGGGGTAATCAGCCCCAGCATTTT. This rearrangement joins TRBV19 to TRBJ1-5; D possibly corresponds to TRBD1 (5 bases). Germline CDR1 reads LNHDA; CDR2 reads SQIVND (reference sequence). The CDR3 totals 16 residues. Between the trimmed V and J ends, which lost 0 bases and 4 bases, there was a span of 13 bases.